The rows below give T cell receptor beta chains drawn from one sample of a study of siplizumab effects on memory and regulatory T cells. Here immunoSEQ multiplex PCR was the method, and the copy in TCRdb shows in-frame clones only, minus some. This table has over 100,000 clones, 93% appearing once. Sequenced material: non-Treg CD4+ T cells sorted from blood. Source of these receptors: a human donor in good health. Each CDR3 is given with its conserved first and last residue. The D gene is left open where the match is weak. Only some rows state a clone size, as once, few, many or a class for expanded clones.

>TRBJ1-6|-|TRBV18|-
TGTGCCAGCTCACCGTTGGGGCGCGAAGATTCACCCCTCCACTTT
CASSPLGREDSPLHF
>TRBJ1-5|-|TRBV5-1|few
TGCGCCAGCAGCTTGGTAGGGGGTGGGGAGCCCCAGCATTTT
CASSLVGGGEPQHF
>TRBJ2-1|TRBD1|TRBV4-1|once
TGCGCCAGCAGCCAACCGGGACAGAACTACAATGAGCAGTTCTTC
CASSQPGQNYNEQFF
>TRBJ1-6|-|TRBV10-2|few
TGCGCCAGCAGTGAGATAGGTAATTCACCCCTCCACTTT
CASSEIGNSPLHF
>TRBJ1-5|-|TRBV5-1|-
TGCGCCAGCAGCCATTTACAGGTGAATCAGCCCCAGCATTTT
CASSHLQVNQPQHF
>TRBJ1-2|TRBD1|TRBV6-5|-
TGTGCCAGCAGTGAGGACAGGGGGACCGGTGGCTACACCTTC
CASSEDRGTGGYTF
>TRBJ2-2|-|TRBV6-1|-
TGTGCCAGCAGTGAAGCGGGTAGGGGGGCCGGGGAGCTGTTTTTT
CASSEAGRGAGELFF
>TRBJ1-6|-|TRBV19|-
TGTGCCAGTAGTATAATACCCGGGGACTCACCCCTCCACTTT
CASSIIPGDSPLHF
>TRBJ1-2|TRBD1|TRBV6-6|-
TGTGCCAGCATAGGGGGCGACTATGGCTACACCTTC
CASIGGDYGYTF
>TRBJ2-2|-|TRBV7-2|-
TGTGCAGTAGGACGCCGAGGTACCGGGGAGCTGTTTTTT
CAVGRRGTGELFF
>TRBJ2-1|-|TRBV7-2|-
TGTGCCAGCAGCCCCGACAGTACCTCCTACAATGAGCAGTTCTTC
CASSPDSTSYNEQFF
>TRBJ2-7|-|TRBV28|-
TGTGCCAGCAGCCTTAACTACGAGCAGTACTTC
CASSLNYEQYF
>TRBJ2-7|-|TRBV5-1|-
TGCGCCAGCAATGCGGCAGGGACCCACGAGCAGTACTTC
CASNAAGTHEQYF
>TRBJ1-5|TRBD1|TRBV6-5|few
TGTGCCAGCAGGCGGGACAGCCGGGGGAATCAGCCCCAGCATTTT
CASRRDSRGNQPQHF
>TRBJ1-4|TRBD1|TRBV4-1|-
TGCGCCAGCAGCCAAGAAAGGTTCGGGACAGGGCCACAGGAAAAACTGTTTTTT
CASSQERFGTGPQEKLFF
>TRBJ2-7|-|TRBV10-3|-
TGTGCCATCAGTTCGACTTATCCCGAGCAGTACTTC
CAISSTYPEQYF
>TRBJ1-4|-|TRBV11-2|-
TGTGCCAGCAGCCCCCTTCAGATGGGAAAACTGTTTTTT
CASSPLQMGKLFF
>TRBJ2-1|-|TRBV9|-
TGTGCCAGCAGCTCCCTCGGGGGGCCCTACAATGAGCAGTTCTTC
CASSSLGGPYNEQFF
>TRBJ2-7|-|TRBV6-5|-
TGTGCCAGCAGTCAAAGGGACTCCTCCTACGAGCAGTACTTC
CASSQRDSSYEQYF
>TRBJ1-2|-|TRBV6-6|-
TGTGCCAGCAGTTACTCGGAGGGGTCCCATGGCTACACCTTC
CASSYSEGSHGYTF
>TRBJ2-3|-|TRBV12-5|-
TGTGCTAGTGGTTTGGGGCCGGGACGTAGCACAGATACGCAGTATTTT
CASGLGPGRSTDTQYF
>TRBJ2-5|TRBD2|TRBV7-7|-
TGTGCCAGCAGCTTAGGTCTAGCGGGGGCCGGGGGGGAGACCCAGTACTTC
CASSLGLAGAGGETQYF
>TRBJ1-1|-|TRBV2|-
TGTGCCAGCAGGGGAACCGACAGACACTCTGAAGCTTTCTTT
CASRGTDRHSEAFF
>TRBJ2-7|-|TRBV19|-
TGTGCCAGTAGTGCTCACAGGGATGGGGACGAGCAGTACTTC
CASSAHRDGDEQYF
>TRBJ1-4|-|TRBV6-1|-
TGTGCCAGCAGTGCAGGTGAAAAACTGTTTTTT
CASSAGEKLFF
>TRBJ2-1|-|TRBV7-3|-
TGTGCCAGCAGCTTATCAGTCCCGGACTCCTACAATGAGCAGTTCTTC
CASSLSVPDSYNEQFF
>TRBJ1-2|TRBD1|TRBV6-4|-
TGTGCCAGCAGTGACTCTAGGGGGCAGCGATATGGCTACACCTTC
CASSDSRGQRYGYTF
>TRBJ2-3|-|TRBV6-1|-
TGTGCCAGCAGTCCCCGGGCTGCTAGCACAGATACGCAGTATTTT
CASSPRAASTDTQYF
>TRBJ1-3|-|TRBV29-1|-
TGCAGCGTTGAGGGACCCGCCGACACCATATATTTT
CSVEGPADTIYF
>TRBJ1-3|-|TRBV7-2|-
TGTGCCAGCAGCTCAATCCTTTCTGGAAACACCATATATTTT
CASSSILSGNTIYF
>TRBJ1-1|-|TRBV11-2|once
TGTGCCAGCAGTTTCGGGTCTGTCGCTGAAGCTTTCTTT
CASSFGSVAEAFF
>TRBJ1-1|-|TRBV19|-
TGTGCCAGTAGTATTAATGTGTACACTGAAGCTTTCTTT
CASSINVYTEAFF
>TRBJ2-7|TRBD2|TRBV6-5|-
TGTGCCAGCAGACCGGGGGGGCCAAGGGACGAGCAGTACTTC
CASRPGGPRDEQYF
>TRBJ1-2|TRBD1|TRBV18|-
TGTGCCAGCTCACCTTATGACTCGCAGGGGGCTGATGGCTACACCTTC
CASSPYDSQGADGYTF
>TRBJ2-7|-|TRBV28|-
TGTGCCAGCAGGCGGACAGTCTACGAGCAGTACTTC
CASRRTVYEQYF
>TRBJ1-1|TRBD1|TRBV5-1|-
TGCGCCAGCAGCACTTCGGGACAGGGAAACACTGAAGCTTTCTTT
CASSTSGQGNTEAFF
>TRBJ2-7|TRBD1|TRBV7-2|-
TGTGCCAGCAGTTTTTGGGGACAGGGTACGTACGAGCAGTACTTC
CASSFWGQGTYEQYF
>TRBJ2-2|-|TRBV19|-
TGTGCCAGTACCGTTTCCACCGGGGAGCTGTTTTTT
CASTVSTGELFF
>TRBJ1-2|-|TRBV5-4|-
TGTGCCAGCAGCGCGGATTTGGACATGAGCTATGGCTACACCTTC
CASSADLDMSYGYTF
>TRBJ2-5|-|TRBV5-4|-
TGTGCCAGCAGCTTGCTGAGGACGGAGACCCAGTACTTC
CASSLLRTETQYF
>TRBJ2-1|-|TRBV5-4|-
TGTGCCAGCAGCTTCGGGGGAACCTACAATGAGCAGTTCTTC
CASSFGGTYNEQFF
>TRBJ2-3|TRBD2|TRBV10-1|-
TGCGCCAGCAGTGAGATGCGGGGGGCACGGGATACGCAGTATTTT
CASSEMRGARDTQYF
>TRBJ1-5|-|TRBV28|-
TGTGCCAGCAGTTTGGGGGGGGGTAGTCAGCCCCAGCATTTT
CASSLGGGSQPQHF
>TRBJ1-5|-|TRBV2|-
TGTGCCAGCAGAGGCCCGGGGGGTACAGGCGGGTCAGGAAGCAATCAGCCCCAGCATTTT
CASRGPGGTGGSGSNQPQHF
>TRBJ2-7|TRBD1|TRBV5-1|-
TGTGCCAGCAGCCGGGACAGGGAACTCCACGAGCAGTACTTC
CASSRDRELHEQYF
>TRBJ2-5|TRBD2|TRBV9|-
TGTGCCAGCAGCCCACAGCATCTAGCGGGGGCGGAGACCCAGTACTTC
CASSPQHLAGAETQYF
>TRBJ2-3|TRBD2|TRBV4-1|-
TGCGCCAGCAGCCAAGCCCGACTGAGCGGGGGGGCCCGAGGTAGGGATACGCAGTATTTT
CASSQARLSGGARGRDTQYF
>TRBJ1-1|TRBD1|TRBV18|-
TGTGCCAGCTCACCACGACAGGGGGCCACTGAAGCTTTCTTT
CASSPRQGATEAFF
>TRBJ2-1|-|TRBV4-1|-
TGCGCCAGCAGCCAGCCCCCTTCAACGAATGAGCAGTTCTTC
CASSQPPSTNEQFF
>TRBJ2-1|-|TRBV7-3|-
TGTGCCAGCAGCTTAAATCCGACTTACAATGAGCAGTTCTTC
CASSLNPTYNEQFF
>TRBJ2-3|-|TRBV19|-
TGTGCCAGTAGTATAGCCGTGGAAGGTACGCAGTATTTT
CASSIAVEGTQYF